The 30 T cell receptor beta chains given below trace back to one sample, sequenced in a study of blood T cell repertoires in COVID-19 (dated by TCRdb to 2018 to 2020). Libraries came from the immunoSEQ multiplex PCR assay. Entries here come from immuneACCESS through TCRdb and include only in-frame sequences with V and J called. Some clones fail to appear in such tables; in the studies checked, an unresolved V gene covers under half of the shortfall, and the cause of the remainder is unknown. Within this sample are about 130,000 clones, with around 90% of them counted one time only. The top ten clones comprise less than 5% of the sample. Sample: peripheral blood. The receptors shown here come from a man between 60 and 75 years old with COVID-19, enrolled during active disease.

The V and J genes are TRBV20-1 and TRBJ2-1; the D gene is possibly TRBD1 (5 bases). Germline V CDR1 and CDR2: DFQATT, SNEGSKA (reference sequence). V lost 3 bases to trimming and J lost 6 bases, with 9 bases between them. The CDR3 consists of 12 residues. CDR3 residues: CSASGASNEQFF. As DNA, the CDR3 is TGCAGTGCTAGTGGGGCCTCCAATGAGCAGTTCTTC.

CDR3 amino acids: CSVEDRTSGDTGELFF. CDR3 coding DNA: TGCAGCGTTGAAGATCGGACTAGCGGCGACACCGGGGAGCTGTTTTTT. J is TRBJ2-2 and V is TRBV29-1; TRBD2 aligns across 10 bases. Germline loops: CDR1 SQVTM, CDR2 ANQGSEA. This CDR3 spans 16 amino acids. The V segment lost 0 bases and the J segment 3 bases; nucleotides outside the gene matches: 4.

DNA for the CDR3: TGTGCCAGCAGTGCCCCCTATGAGGCCCCCTACAATGAGCAGTTCTTC. Protein product: CASSAPYEAPYNEQFF. The rearrangement uses TRBV28 and TRBJ2-1; D is undetermined. The V gene's germline CDR1 is MDHEN and CDR2 SYDVKM. The CDR3 is 16 residues long. Deletions cut 5 bases from V and 2 bases from J, with 16 bases between.

This clone appeared once. The chain is built from TRBV6-6 and TRBJ1-2; perhaps TRBD1 as D (5 bases). V lost 7 bases to trimming and J lost 5 bases, with 20 bases between them. The CDR3 covers 15 residues. Germline V lookup: CDR1 MNHNY, CDR2 SVGAGI (reference sequence). This CDR3 is CASTTLRRGKYGYTF. The DNA for the CDR3 is TGTGCCAGCACGACCCTCAGGAGGGGAAAGTATGGCTACACCTTC.

The V call is TRBV11-2, the J call TRBJ1-2; 10 bases are shared with TRBD1. The CDR3 totals 14 residues. In germline, CDR1 is SGHAT, CDR2 FQNNGV. V shed 3 bases, J shed 8 bases, and the junction held 6 bases outside the gene matches. The CDR3 nucleotides are TGTGCCAGCAGCTTCCGGGACAGGGGATTCGGCTACACCTTC. Translating gives CASSFRDRGFGYTF.

This clone came up once. The rearrangement joins TRBV28 to TRBJ1-2, with a possible D match to TRBD1 (6 bases). Deletions cut 4 bases from V and 4 bases from J, with 19 bases between. The CDR3 sequence is 16 residues long. Per germline, CDR1 MDHEN and CDR2 SYDVKM. CDR3: CASSSNRATIGYGYTF. DNA for the CDR3: TGTGCCAGCAGTTCAAACAGGGCAACCATTGGCTATGGCTACACCTTC.

V gene TRBV13 combines with J gene TRBJ1-6; weak D call: TRBD1 (6 bases). There are 15 residues in the CDR3. Germline V gene lookup returns CDR1 PRHDT and CDR2 FYEKMQ (reference sequence). V was clipped by 5 bases and J by 7 bases, with 15 bases between them. Here the CDR3 DNA reads TGTGCCAGCAGCCCCCTAGGACAGAAAAATTCACCCCTCCACTTT. Its protein is CASSPLGQKNSPLHF.

This chain's CDR3 is CASRESLAGGPPGQFF. The CDR3 nucleotides are TGTGCCAGTAGGGAATCACTAGCGGGAGGGCCCCCAGGGCAGTTCTTC. The chain uses TRBV19 and TRBJ2-1; 13 nucleotides agree with TRBD2. This CDR3 has 16 amino acids. V trimming: 6 bases; J trimming: 12 bases; junction bases outside the gene matches: 14. CDR1 and CDR2 (germline): LNHDA, SQIVND (reference sequence). Looking up the rest from reference TRBV19 and TRBJ2-1 gives the full variable domain: DGGITQSPKYLFRKEGQNVTLSCEQNLNHDAMYWYRQDPGQGLRLIYYSQIVNDFQKGDIAEGYSVSREKKESFPLTVTSAQKNPTAFYLCASRESLAGGPPGQFFGPGTRLTVL.

The chain carries TRBV7-3 and TRBJ2-2, with TRBD2 matching 7 bases. Germline assignment: CDR1 SGHTA and CDR2 FQGTGA. The CDR3 runs to 15 residues. Trimming took 5 bases from V and 0 from J; bases not matched to a gene: 3. This CDR3 is CASSVGLANTGELFF. CDR3 DNA: TGTGCCAGCAGCGTCGGACTAGCGAACACCGGGGAGCTGTTTTTT.

The V call is TRBV7-3, the J call TRBJ2-1; D might be TRBD2 (6 bases). The CDR3 totals 15 residues. The V end lost 0 bases, the J end lost 8 bases, and 14 bases lay between the germline ends. Germline loops: CDR1 SGHTA, CDR2 FQGTGA. CDR3 loop: CASSLTPGVVDEQFF. Here the CDR3 DNA reads TGTGCCAGCAGCTTAACGCCGGGAGTGGTGGATGAGCAGTTCTTC.

CDR3 protein: CASSKGAPNYGYTF. The DNA of the CDR3 is TGCGCCAGCAGCAAGGGGGCCCCTAACTATGGCTACACCTTC. This chain connects TRBV5-1 to TRBJ1-2; 7 bases are a match to TRBD1. The CDR3 consists of 14 residues. V gave up 4 bases and J gave up 0 bases; unmatched junction bases: 3. CDR1 is SGHRS and CDR2 is YFSETQ in the germline V gene.

The V and J genes are TRBV4-1 and TRBJ2-7, with 8 bases fitting TRBD2. Germline loops: CDR1 MGHRA, CDR2 YSYEKL. V lost 6 bases, J lost 4 bases, and 17 bases stayed unmatched. There are 17 residues in the CDR3. CDR3: CASSPHGGAGEGYEQYF. For the CDR3, the DNA is TGCGCCAGCAGTCCTCACGGGGGAGCGGGAGAAGGTTACGAGCAGTACTTC.

The chain couples TRBV20-1 to TRBJ2-1; 7 nucleotides match TRBD2. Per germline, CDR1 DFQATT and CDR2 SNEGSKA (reference sequence). V gave up 3 bases and J gave up 1 base; unmatched junction bases: 3. CDR3 length: 14 amino acids. The CDR3 here is CSASEAGSYNEQFF. The CDR3 bases are TGCAGTGCTAGTGAAGCGGGATCCTACAATGAGCAGTTCTTC.

In DNA form, the CDR3 reads TGTGCCAGCAGTTTATCGACCGCGACTTTGGGCACCGGGGAGCTGTTTTTT. The encoded protein is CASSLSTATLGTGELFF. V is TRBV27 and J is TRBJ2-2; no reliable D call. Trimming stripped 0 bases from V and 4 bases from J, with 15 bases between. CDR1 MNHEY and CDR2 SMNVEV come from the germline V gene (reference sequence). The CDR3 extends over 17 amino acids.

The chain links TRBV5-5 to TRBJ2-7; 7 bases match TRBD1. CDR3 length equals 16 residues. The germline V gene encodes CDR1 SGHKS and CDR2 YYEKEE (reference sequence). Unmatched junction bases numbered 8, after V lost 0 bases and J lost 2 bases. CDR3 sequence (DNA): TGTGCCAGCAGCTTGGCTACAGGGGCCCTTACCTACGAGCAGTACTTC. It encodes CASSLATGALTYEQYF.

CDR3 coding DNA: TGTGCCAGCAGCCGCGGGTCGGTGAGCTCTGGGGCCAACGTCCTGACTTTC. Its protein product is CASSRGSVSSGANVLTF. This rearrangement joins TRBV7-6 to TRBJ2-6, with TRBD2 as a possible D gene (5 bases). The CDR3 runs to 17 residues. Germline lookup yields CDR1 SGHVS and CDR2 FNYEAQ. V lost 5 bases and J 0 bases, leaving 14 bases between the germline ends.

The sample holds a few counts of this clone. The genes are TRBV7-9 and TRBJ2-7; no definite D call. Germline loops: CDR1 SEHNR, CDR2 FQNEAQ (reference sequence). The CDR3 spans 12 residues. Deletions cut 5 bases from V and 3 bases from J, with 8 bases between. As DNA, the CDR3 is TGTGCCAGCAGCATTAGCTTCTACGAGCAGTACTTC. It codes for CASSISFYEQYF.

The rearrangement links TRBV14 to TRBJ1-4, with 7 bases lining up with TRBD1. From germline, CDR1 is SGHDN and CDR2 FVKESK. J lost 8 bases, V lost 2 bases, and 5 bases had no gene match. This CDR3 spans 14 amino acids. The DNA of the CDR3 is TGTGCCAGCAGCCAAAGGGGGCGCCGGGAAAAACTGTTTTTT. Its translation is CASSQRGRREKLFF.

V usage is TRBV6-1 and J usage is TRBJ1-4; D not certain. The CDR3 has 16 residues. CDR1 is MNHNS and CDR2 is SASEGT in the germline V gene. The ends were cut back, 0 bases at V and 10 bases at J, with 18 bases in the middle. CDR3 sequence (DNA): TGTGCCAGCAGTGAAGCACCGGTACAGTCTCTCCGAAAACTGTTTTTT. This gives the protein CASSEAPVQSLRKLFF.

The rearrangement links TRBV20-1 to TRBJ1-2; the D is unclear. The V end was cut by 4 bases, the J end by 8 bases, with 11 bases between. The length of the CDR3 is 11 residues. CDR1 is DFQATT and CDR2 is SNEGSKA in the germline V gene (reference sequence). This chain's CDR3 is CSATRLEGYTF. In nucleotides, the CDR3 is TGCAGTGCTACCCGCCTGGAGGGCTACACCTTC.

CDR3 bases: TGTGCCTGGAGTGTGAGGGGGCCGGACACTGAAGCTTTCTTT. This gives the protein CAWSVRGPDTEAFF. V usage is TRBV30 and J usage is TRBJ1-1; TRBD1 matches at 7 bases. From germline, CDR1 is GTSNPN and CDR2 SVGIG (reference sequence). J gave up 3 bases and V 0 bases, and 4 bases lay outside the gene matches. The CDR3 loop spans 14 amino acids.

The chain employs TRBV28 and TRBJ1-1; 8 nucleotides agree with TRBD1. Unmatched junction bases numbered 8, after V lost 4 bases and J lost 4 bases. CDR1 and CDR2 from the germline V gene are MDHEN and SYDVKM. This CDR3 region has 15 residues. The CDR3 DNA reads TGTGCCAGCAGTTGGACAGGGAGTGGTGGCACTGAAGCTTTCTTT. As protein: CASSWTGSGGTEAFF.

V is TRBV10-3 and J is TRBJ2-7, with D maybe TRBD1 (6 bases). V dropped 9 bases and J dropped 3 bases, with 15 bases sitting between them. The CDR3 totals 13 residues. Germline V gives CDR1 ENHRY, CDR2 SYGVKD. The CDR3 DNA is TGTGCCATTGGACTCAGGGGCGTCTACGAGCAGTACTTC. Protein: CAIGLRGVYEQYF.

In regard to this clone: Sequence at one end of the junction differs from germline and may be a read error. The J gene is TRBJ1-3, the V gene TRBV7-9; the D gene is possibly TRBD1 (6 bases). Germline V gene sequence: CDR1 SEHNR, CDR2 FQNEAQ (reference sequence). The CDR3 spans 11 residues. DNA of the CDR3: TGCCGGGCAGGGGAGGGAAACACCATATATTTT. It translates to CRAGEGNTIYF.

This clone is a singleton in its sample. V usage is TRBV5-4 and J usage is TRBJ2-1; 7 nucleotides align to TRBD1. The V gene end was trimmed by 4 bases and the J gene end by 3 bases; junction bases not matched to a gene: 7. Germline CDR1 SGHNT, CDR2 YYREEE (reference sequence). CDR3 size: 15 residues. The CDR3 bases are TGTGCCAGCAGCAGAGAGACAGGGATCTACAATGAGCAGTTCTTC. Translated, it gives CASSRETGIYNEQFF.

The chain links TRBV16 to TRBJ1-1; no firm D call. Germline CDR1 and CDR2: KGHSY and FQNENV. Trimming removed 1 base at V and 5 bases at J, with 11 bases between. The CDR3 contains 14 residues. The CDR3 is CASSQFESLTEAFF. The CDR3 DNA is TGTGCCAGCAGCCAATTTGAGTCCCTTACTGAAGCTTTCTTT. The full variable domain, completed using reference TRBV16 and TRBJ1-1, is GEEVAQTPKHLVRGEGQKAKLYCAPIKGHSYVFWYQQVLKNEFKFLISFQNENVFDETGMPKERFSAKCLPNSPCSLEIQATKLEDSAVYFCASSQFESLTEAFFGQGTRLTVV.

V and J are TRBV5-1 and TRBJ2-2; 9 bases agree with TRBD1. This CDR3 spans 17 amino acids. Unmatched junction bases numbered 10, after V lost 2 bases and J lost 5 bases. Germline V gene lookup returns CDR1 SGHRS and CDR2 YFSETQ. CDR3 amino acids: CASSLMRDRARTGELFF. As DNA, the CDR3 is TGCGCCAGCAGCTTAATGCGGGACAGGGCCCGAACCGGGGAGCTGTTTTTT.

The chain carries TRBV5-4 and TRBJ1-6; tentatively, D is TRBD1 (6 bases). CDR1 is SGHNT, CDR2 YYREEE, per germline (reference sequence). Trimming removed 3 bases from V and 6 bases from J, with 19 bases in between. This CDR3 comprises 17 residues. The CDR3 DNA follows: TGTGCCAGCAGCTGGGAGCCCGGCACAGGGTCTAATTCACCCCTCCACTTT. Translating gives CASSWEPGTGSNSPLHF.

This chain connects TRBV7-2 to TRBJ2-3; TRBD1 might be the D (5 bases). The ends were cut back, 3 bases at V and 4 bases at J, with 11 bases in the middle. CDR1 and CDR2 from the germline V gene are SGHTA and FQGNSA. The CDR3 is made up of 14 amino acids. This CDR3 is CASSLDRGADTQYF. The CDR3 coding sequence is TGTGCCAGCAGCTTGGATAGGGGTGCAGATACGCAGTATTTT.

V is TRBV5-6 and J is TRBJ2-1; D is undetermined. The CDR3 consists of 13 residues. CDR1 and CDR2 from the germline V gene are SGHDT and YYEEEE. The V gene lost 4 bases and the J gene lost 3 bases, with 8 bases spanning the gap. The CDR3 DNA reads TGTGCCAGCAGCCTTTTTTACTACAATGAGCAGTTCTTC. Its translation: CASSLFYYNEQFF.